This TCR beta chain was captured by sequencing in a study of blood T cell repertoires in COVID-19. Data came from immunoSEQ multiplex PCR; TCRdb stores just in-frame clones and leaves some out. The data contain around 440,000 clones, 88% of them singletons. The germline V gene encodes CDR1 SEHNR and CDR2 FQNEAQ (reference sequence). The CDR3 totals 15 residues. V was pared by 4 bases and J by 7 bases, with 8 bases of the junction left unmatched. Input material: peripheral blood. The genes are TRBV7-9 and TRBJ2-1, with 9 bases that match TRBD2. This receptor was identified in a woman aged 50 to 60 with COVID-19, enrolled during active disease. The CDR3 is CASSSARLAGNEQFF. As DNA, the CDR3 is TGTGCCAGCAGCTCCGCTCGGCTAGCGGGGAATGAGCAGTTCTTC.